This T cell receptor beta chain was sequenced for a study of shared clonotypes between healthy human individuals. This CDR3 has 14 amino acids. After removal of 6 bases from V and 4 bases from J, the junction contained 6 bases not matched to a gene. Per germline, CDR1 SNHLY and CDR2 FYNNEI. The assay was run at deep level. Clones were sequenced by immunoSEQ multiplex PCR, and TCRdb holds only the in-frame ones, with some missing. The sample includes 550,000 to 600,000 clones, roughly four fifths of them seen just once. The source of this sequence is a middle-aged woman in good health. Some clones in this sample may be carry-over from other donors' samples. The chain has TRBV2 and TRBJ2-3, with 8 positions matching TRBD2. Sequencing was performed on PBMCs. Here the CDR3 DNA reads TGTGCCAGCAGCGGGACTAGGAGCGCAGATACGCAGTATTTT. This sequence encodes CASSGTRSADTQYF.